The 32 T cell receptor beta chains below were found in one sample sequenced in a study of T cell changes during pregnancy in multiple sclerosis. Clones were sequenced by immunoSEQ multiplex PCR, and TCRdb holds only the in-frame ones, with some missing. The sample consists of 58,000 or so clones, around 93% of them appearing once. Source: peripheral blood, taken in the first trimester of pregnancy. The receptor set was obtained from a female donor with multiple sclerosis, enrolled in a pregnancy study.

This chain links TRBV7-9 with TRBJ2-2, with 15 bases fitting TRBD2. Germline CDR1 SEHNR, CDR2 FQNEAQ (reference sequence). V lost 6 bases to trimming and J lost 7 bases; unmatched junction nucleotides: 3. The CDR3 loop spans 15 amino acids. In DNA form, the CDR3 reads TGTGCCAGCAGACGGACTAGCGGGAGGGGCGGGGAGCTGTTTTTT. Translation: CASRRTSGRGGELFF.

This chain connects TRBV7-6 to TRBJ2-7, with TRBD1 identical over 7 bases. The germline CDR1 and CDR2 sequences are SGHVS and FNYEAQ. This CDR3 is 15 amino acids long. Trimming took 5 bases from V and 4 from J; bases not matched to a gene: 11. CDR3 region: CASSEQGLWTYEQYF. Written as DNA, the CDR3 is TGTGCCAGCAGCGAACAGGGGCTCTGGACTTACGAGCAGTACTTC.

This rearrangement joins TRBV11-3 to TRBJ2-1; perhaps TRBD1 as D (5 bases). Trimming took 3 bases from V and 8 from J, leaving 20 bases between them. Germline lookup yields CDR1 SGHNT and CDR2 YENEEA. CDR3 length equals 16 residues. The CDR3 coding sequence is TGTGCCAGCAGCTTGGGGCCTTATTCCGTTTCAGATGAGCAGTTCTTC. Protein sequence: CASSLGPYSVSDEQFF.

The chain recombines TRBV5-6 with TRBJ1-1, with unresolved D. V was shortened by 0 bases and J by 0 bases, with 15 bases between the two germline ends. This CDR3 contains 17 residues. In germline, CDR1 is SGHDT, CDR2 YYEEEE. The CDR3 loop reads CASSLEAWEVLNTEAFF. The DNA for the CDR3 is TGTGCCAGCAGCTTGGAGGCTTGGGAGGTTTTGAACACTGAAGCTTTCTTT. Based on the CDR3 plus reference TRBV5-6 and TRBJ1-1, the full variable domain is DAGVTQSPTHLIKTRGQQVTLRCSPKSGHDTVSWYQQALGQGPQFIFQYYEEEERQRGNFPDRFSGHQFPNYSSELNVNALLLGDSALYLCASSLEAWEVLNTEAFFGQGTRLTVV.

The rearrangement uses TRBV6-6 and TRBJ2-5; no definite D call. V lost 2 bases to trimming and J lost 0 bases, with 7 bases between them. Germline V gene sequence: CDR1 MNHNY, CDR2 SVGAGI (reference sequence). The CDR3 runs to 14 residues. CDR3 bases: TGTGCCAGCAGTTACAGTCAGTACCAAGAGACCCAGTACTTC. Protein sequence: CASSYSQYQETQYF.

The CDR3 nucleotides are TGTGCCAGCAGCTCGATAAGACAGATTACGCAGTATTTT. Residues: CASSSIRQITQYF. The chain carries TRBV11-2 and TRBJ2-3; tentatively, D is TRBD1 (5 bases). The germline V and J ends were trimmed by 4 bases and 8 bases, with 13 bases remaining between them. Germline values: CDR1 SGHAT, CDR2 FQNNGV. The CDR3 runs 13 residues.

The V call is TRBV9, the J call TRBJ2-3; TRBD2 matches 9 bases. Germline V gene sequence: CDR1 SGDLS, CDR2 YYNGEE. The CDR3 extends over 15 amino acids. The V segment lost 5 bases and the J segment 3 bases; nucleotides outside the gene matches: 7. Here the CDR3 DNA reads TGTGCCAGCAGTAGTAGCGGGAGAATGACAGATACGCAGTATTTT. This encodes CASSSSGRMTDTQYF.

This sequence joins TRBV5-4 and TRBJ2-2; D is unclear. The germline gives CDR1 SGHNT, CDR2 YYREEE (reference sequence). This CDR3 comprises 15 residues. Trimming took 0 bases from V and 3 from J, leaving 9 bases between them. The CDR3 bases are TGTGCCAGCAGCTTGGCAGGATCCTACACCGGGGAGCTGTTTTTT. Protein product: CASSLAGSYTGELFF.

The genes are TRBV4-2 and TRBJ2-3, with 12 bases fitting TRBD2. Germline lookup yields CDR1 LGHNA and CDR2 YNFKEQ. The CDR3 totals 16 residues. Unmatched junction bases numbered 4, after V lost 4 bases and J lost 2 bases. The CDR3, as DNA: TGTGCCAGCAGCCCCAGACTAGCGGGAGCCACAGATACGCAGTATTTT. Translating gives CASSPRLAGATDTQYF.

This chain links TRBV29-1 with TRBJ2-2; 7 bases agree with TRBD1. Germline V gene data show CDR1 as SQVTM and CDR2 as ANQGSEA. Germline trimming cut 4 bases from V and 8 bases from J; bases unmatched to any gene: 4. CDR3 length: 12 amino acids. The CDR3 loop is CSVVGRGGELFF. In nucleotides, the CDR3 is TGCAGCGTTGTTGGCAGGGGGGGGGAGCTGTTTTTT.

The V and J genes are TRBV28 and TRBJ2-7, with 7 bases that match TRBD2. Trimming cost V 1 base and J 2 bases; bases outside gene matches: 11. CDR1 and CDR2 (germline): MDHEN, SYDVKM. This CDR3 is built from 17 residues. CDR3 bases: TGTGCCAGCAGTTTATTAATTAGGGCTAGCGGAACCTACGAGCAGTACTTC. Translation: CASSLLIRASGTYEQYF. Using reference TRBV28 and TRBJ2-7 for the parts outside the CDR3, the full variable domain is DVKVTQSSRYLVKRTGEKVFLECVQDMDHENMFWYRQDPGLGLRLIYFSYDVKMKEKGDIPEGYSVSREKKERFSLILESASTNQTSMYLCASSLLIRASGTYEQYFGPGTRLTVT.

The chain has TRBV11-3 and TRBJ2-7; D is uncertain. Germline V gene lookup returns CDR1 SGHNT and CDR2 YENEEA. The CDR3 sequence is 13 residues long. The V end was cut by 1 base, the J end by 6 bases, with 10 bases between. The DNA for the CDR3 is TGTGCCAGCAGCTTAGTTAGCTCTAGCGAGCAGTACTTC. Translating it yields CASSLVSSSEQYF.

Here the CDR3 reads CASSELGLAGGPNEQFF. In DNA form, the CDR3 reads TGTGCCAGCAGCGAACTGGGACTAGCGGGAGGGCCGAATGAGCAGTTCTTC. The rearrangement joins TRBV2 to TRBJ2-1, with TRBD2 matching 16 bases. The V gene end was trimmed by 6 bases and the J gene end by 7 bases; junction bases not matched to a gene: 9. The CDR3 contains 17 residues. Germline CDR1 and CDR2: SNHLY and FYNNEI.

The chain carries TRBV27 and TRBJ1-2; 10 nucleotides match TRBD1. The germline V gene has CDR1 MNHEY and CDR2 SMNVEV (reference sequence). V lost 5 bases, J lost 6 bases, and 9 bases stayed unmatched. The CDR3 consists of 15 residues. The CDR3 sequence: CASSRQGAGRNGYTF. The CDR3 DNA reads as TGTGCCAGCAGTAGACAGGGGGCAGGTCGCAATGGCTACACCTTC.

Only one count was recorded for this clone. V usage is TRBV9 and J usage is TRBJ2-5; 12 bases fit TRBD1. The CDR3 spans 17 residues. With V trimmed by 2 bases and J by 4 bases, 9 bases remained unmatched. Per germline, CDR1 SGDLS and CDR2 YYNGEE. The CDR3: CASSVEGQGASGETQYF. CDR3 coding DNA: TGTGCCAGCAGCGTTGAGGGACAGGGGGCATCGGGAGAGACCCAGTACTTC.

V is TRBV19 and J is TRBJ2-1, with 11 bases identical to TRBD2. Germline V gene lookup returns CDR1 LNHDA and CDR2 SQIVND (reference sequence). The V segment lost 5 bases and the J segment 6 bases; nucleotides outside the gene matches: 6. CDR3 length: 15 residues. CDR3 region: CASSALAGDLNEQFF. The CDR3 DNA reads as TGTGCCAGTAGTGCACTAGCGGGAGACCTCAATGAGCAGTTCTTC. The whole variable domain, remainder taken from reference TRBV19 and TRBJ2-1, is DGGITQSPKYLFRKEGQNVTLSCEQNLNHDAMYWYRQDPGQGLRLIYYSQIVNDFQKGDIAEGYSVSREKKESFPLTVTSAQKNPTAFYLCASSALAGDLNEQFFGPGTRLTVL.

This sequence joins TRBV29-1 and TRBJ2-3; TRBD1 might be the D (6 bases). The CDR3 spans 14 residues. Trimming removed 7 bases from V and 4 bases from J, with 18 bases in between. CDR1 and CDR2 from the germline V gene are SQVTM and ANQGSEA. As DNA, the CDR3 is TGCAGCGGGAAACAGGGCCCGAGAGCAGATACGCAGTATTTT. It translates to CSGKQGPRADTQYF.

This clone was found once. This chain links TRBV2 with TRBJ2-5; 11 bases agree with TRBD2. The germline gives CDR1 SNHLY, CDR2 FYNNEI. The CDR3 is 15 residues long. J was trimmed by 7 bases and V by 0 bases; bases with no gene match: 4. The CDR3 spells CASSEALAGGGTQYF. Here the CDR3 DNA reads TGTGCCAGCAGTGAAGCGCTAGCGGGGGGCGGGACCCAGTACTTC.

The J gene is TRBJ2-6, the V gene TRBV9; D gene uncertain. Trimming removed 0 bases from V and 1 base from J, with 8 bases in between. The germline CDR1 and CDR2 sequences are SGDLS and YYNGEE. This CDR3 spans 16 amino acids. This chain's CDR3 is CASSVGAGSGANVLTF. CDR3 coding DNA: TGTGCCAGCAGCGTAGGGGCAGGATCTGGGGCCAACGTCCTGACTTTC.

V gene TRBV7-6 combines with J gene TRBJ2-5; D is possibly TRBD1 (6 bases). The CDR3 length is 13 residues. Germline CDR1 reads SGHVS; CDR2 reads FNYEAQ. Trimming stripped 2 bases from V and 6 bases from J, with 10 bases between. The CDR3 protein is CASSLNRVKTQYF. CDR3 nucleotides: TGTGCCAGCAGCTTAAACAGGGTCAAGACCCAGTACTTC.

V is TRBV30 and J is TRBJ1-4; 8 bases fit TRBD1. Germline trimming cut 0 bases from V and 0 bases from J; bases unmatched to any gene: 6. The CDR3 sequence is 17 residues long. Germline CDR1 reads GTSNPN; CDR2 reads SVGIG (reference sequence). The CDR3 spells CAWSVPGQGTTNEKLFF. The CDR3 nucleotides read TGTGCCTGGAGTGTACCTGGACAGGGAACAACTAATGAAAAACTGTTTTTT.

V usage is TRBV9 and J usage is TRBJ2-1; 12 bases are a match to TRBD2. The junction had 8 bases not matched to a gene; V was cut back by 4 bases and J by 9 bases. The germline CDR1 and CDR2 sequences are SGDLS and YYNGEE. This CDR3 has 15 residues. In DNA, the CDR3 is TGTGCCAGCAGCCCCGGACTAGCGGGACTAGGTGAGCAGTTCTTC. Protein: CASSPGLAGLGEQFF.

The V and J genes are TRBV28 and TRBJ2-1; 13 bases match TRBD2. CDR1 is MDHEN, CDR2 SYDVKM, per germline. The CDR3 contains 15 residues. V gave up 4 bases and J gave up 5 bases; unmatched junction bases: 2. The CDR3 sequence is CASSSGTSGNNEQFF. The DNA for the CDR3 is TGTGCCAGCAGTTCCGGGACTAGCGGGAACAATGAGCAGTTCTTC.

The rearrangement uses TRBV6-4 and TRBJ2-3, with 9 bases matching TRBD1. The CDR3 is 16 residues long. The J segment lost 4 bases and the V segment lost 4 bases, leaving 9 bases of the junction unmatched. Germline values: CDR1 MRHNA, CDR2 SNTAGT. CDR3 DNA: TGTGCCAGCAGTGCAACAGGGGGCGTTGGGGCAGATACGCAGTATTTT. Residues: CASSATGGVGADTQYF.

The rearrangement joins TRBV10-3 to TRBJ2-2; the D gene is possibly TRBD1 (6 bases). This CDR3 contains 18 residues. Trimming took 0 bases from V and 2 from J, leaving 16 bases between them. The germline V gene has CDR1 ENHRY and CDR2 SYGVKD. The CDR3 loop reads CAISESFRDTENTGELFF. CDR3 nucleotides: TGTGCCATCAGTGAGTCGTTCCGGGACACCGAAAACACCGGGGAGCTGTTTTTT.

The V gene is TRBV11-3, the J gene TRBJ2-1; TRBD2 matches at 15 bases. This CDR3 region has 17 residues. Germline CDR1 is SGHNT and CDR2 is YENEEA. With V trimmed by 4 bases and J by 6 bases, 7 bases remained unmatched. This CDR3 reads CASSSPAGLAGGNEQFF. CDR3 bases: TGTGCCAGCAGCTCCCCTGCGGGACTAGCGGGAGGCAATGAGCAGTTCTTC. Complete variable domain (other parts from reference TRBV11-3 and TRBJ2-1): EAGVVQSPRYKIIEKKQPVAFWCNPISGHNTLYWYLQNLGQGPELLIRYENEEAVDDSQLPKDRFSAERLKGVDSTLKIQPAELGDSAVYLCASSSPAGLAGGNEQFFGPGTRLTVL.

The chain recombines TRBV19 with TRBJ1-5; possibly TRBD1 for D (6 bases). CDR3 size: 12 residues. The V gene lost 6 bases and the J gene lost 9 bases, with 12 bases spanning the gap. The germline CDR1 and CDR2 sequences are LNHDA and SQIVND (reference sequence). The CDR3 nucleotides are TGTGCCAGTAGGGCAGGGGAGCGGCCCCAGCATTTT. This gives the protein CASRAGERPQHF.

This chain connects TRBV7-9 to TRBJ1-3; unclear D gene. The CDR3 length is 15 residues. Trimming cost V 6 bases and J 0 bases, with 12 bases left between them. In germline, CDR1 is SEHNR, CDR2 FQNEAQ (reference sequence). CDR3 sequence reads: CASRQTGGSGNTIYF. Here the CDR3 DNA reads TGTGCCAGCAGACAGACGGGAGGCTCTGGAAACACCATATATTTT.

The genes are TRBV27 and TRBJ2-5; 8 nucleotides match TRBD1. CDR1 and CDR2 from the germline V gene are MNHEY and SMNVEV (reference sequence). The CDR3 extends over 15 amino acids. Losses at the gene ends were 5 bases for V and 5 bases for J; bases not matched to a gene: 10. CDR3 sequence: CASSLRDRREETQYF. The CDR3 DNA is TGTGCCAGCAGTCTCCGGGACAGGAGGGAGGAGACCCAGTACTTC.

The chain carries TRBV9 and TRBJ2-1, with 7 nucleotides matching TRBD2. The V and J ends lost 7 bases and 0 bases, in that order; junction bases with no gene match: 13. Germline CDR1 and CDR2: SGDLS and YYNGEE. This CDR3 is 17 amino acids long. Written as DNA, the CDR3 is TGTGCCAGCGGGGACCCACGGCGGGGGAGCTCCTACAATGAGCAGTTCTTC. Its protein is CASGDPRRGSSYNEQFF.

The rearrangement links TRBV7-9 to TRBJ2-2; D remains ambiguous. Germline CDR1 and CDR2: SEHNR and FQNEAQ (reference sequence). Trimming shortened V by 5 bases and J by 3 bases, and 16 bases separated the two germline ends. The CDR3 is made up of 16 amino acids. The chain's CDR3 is CASSLIRVSDTGELFF. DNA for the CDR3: TGTGCCAGCAGCCTAATCCGGGTATCGGACACCGGGGAGCTGTTTTTT.

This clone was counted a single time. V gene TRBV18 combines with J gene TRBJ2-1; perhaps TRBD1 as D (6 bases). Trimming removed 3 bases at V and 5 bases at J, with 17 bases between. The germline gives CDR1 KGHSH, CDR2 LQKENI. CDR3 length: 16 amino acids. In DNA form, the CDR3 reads TGTGCCAGCTCACCCGAGGGCCAGGGGCCTGACAATGAGCAGTTCTTC. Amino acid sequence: CASSPEGQGPDNEQFF. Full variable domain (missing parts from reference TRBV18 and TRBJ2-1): NAGVMQNPRHLVRRRGQEARLRCSPMKGHSHVYWYRQLPEEGLKFMVYLQKENIIDESGMPKERFSAEFPKEGPSILRIQQVVRGDSAAYFCASSPEGQGPDNEQFFGPGTRLTVL.